This T cell receptor beta chain was retrieved from a study of blood T cell repertoires in COVID-19. The overall study: There were acute and convalescent COVID-19 samples, and they came from the United States, Italy and Spain. PBMCs, B-cell-depleted T cells, or T cells were the source of the cDNA or gDNA that made up the material.

CDR3 length: 12 amino acids. Trimming took 2 bases from V and 8 from J, leaving 9 bases between them. Looked up from germline, CDR1 is MNHNS and CDR2 is SASEGT. Original handling: Reference gene primer amplification yielded estimated nucleated cell counts. Assay: immunoSEQ multiplex PCR; the TCRdb copy retains only in-frame clones and omits some. That table is the source of V, J and clone size, and D and trimming were worked out from the DNA. The table has 500,000 to 600,000 clones, about 89% seen once. Seattle patients were enrolled during active infection and followed longitudinally. This clonotype was obtained from a woman in her fifties or sixties with COVID-19, enrolled during active disease. V gene TRBV6-1 combines with J gene TRBJ1-1; D not certain. The sample consisted of peripheral blood. CDR3 residues: CASSERYPEAFF. As DNA, the CDR3 is TGTGCCAGCAGTGAACGCTACCCGGAAGCTTTCTTT.